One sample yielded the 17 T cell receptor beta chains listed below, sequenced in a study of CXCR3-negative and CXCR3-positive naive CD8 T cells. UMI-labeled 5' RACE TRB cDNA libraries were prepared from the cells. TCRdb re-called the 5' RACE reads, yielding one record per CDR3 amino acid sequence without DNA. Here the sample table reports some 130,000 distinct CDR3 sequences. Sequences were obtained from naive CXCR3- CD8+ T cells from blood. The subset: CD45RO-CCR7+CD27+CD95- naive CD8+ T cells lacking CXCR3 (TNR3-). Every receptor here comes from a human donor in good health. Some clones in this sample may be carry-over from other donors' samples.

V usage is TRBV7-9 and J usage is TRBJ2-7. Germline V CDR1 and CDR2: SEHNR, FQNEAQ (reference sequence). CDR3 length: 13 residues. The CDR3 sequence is CASAHAGAYEQYF. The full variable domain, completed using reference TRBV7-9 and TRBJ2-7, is DTGVSQNPRHKITKRGQNVTFRCDPISEHNRLYWYRQTLGQGPEFLTYFQNEAQLEKSRLLSDRFSAERPKGSFSTLEIQRTEQGDSAMYLCASAHAGAYEQYFGPGTRLTVT.

This chain's CDR3 is CASSYASEGLISYEQYF. The chain joins TRBV6-2 or TRBV6-3 to TRBJ2-7; without DNA, the TCRdb call of TRBD2 cannot be checked. CDR3 size: 17 residues. CDR1 MNHEY and CDR2 SVGEGT come from the germline V gene.

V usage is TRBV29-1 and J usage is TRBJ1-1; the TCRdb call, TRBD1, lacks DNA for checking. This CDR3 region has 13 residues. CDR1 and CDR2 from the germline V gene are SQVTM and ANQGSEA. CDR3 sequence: CSVPQGLNTEAFF.

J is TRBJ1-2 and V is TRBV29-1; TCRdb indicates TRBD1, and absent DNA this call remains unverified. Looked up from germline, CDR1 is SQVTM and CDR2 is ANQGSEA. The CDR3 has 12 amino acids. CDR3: CSVDYTGGGYTF.

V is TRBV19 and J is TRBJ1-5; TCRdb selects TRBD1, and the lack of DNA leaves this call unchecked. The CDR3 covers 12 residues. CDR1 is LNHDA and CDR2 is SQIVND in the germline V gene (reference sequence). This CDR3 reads CASMTGVQPQHF.

CDR3: CASSLDAGLGANVLTF. This rearrangement joins TRBV7-7 to TRBJ2-6. This CDR3 is 16 amino acids long. CDR1 is SSHAT, CDR2 FNYEAQ, per germline (reference sequence).

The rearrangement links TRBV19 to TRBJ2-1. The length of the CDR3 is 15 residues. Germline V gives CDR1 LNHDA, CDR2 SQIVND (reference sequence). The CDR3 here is CASSMTDGSYNEQFF. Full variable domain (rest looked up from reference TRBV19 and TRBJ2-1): DGGITQSPKYLFRKEGQNVTLSCEQNLNHDAMYWYRQDPGQGLRLIYYSQIVNDFQKGDIAEGYSVSREKKESFPLTVTSAQKNPTAFYLCASSMTDGSYNEQFFGPGTRLTVL.

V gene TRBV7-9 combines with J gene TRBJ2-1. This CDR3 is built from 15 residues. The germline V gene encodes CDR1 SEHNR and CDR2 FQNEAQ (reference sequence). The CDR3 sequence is CASSARIPSGNEQFF.

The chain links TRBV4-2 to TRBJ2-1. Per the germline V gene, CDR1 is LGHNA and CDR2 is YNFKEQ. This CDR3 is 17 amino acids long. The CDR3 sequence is CASSQGVHESSYNEQFF.

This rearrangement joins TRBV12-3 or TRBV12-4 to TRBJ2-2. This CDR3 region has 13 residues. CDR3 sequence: CASSYSNTGELFF.

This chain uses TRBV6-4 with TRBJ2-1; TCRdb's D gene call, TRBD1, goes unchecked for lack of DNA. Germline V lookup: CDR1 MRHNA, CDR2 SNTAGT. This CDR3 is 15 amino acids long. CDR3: CASSADRGPYNEQFF.

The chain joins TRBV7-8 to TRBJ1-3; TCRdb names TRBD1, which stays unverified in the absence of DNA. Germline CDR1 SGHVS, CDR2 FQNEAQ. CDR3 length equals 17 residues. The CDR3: CASSLVPGEPIGNTIYF.

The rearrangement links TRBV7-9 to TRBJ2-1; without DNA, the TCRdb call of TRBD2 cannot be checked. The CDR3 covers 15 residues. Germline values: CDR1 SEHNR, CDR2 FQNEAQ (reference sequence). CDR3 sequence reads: CASSLGGRGYNEQFF.

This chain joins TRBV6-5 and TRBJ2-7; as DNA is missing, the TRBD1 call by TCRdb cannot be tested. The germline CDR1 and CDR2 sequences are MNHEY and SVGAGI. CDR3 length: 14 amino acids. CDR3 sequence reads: CASSYDSEPYEQYF.

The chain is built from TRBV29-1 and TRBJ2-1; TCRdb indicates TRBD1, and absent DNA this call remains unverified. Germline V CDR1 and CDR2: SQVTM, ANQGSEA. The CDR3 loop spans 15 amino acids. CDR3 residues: CSVPGPQSPSNEQFF.

The CDR3 here is CSVEDQGEQFF. The chain joins TRBV29-1 to TRBJ2-1; TCRdb gives TRBD1 as the D gene, but with no DNA this cannot be confirmed. CDR1 SQVTM and CDR2 ANQGSEA come from the germline V gene. The CDR3 has 11 residues.

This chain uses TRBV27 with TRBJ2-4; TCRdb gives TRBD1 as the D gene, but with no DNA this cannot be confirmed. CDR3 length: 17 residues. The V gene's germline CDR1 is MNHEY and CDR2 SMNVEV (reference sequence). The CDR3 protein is CASSLYPTGVAKNIQYF.